Below are 22 T cell receptor beta chains sequenced from a single sample in a study of blood T cell repertoires in COVID-19. The method was immunoSEQ multiplex PCR; TCRdb's version includes in-frame clones alone and lacks a portion of them. Counted here are some 150,000 clones, approximately 87% occurring once; the ten biggest clones make up 0.95% to 1.5%. The source material was PBMCs or T cells enriched from blood (not recorded which). The receptor set was obtained from a woman in her 30s with acute COVID-19.

This clone was counted a single time. The rearrangement uses TRBV2 and TRBJ1-5; D is ambiguous. The germline V and J ends were trimmed by 7 bases and 7 bases, with 14 bases remaining between them. The CDR3 covers 13 residues. Germline V gene lookup returns CDR1 SNHLY and CDR2 FYNNEI. CDR3 sequence reads: CASTTEAGQPQHF. CDR3 in DNA: TGTGCCAGCACCACGGAGGCTGGACAGCCCCAGCATTTT.

This chain uses TRBV2 with TRBJ1-2; TRBD1 aligns across 7 bases. Germline V CDR1 and CDR2: SNHLY, FYNNEI. This CDR3 comprises 14 residues. Losses at the gene ends were 0 bases for V and 8 bases for J; bases not matched to a gene: 6. The CDR3 coding sequence is TGTGCCAGCAGTGAAGCGCGGCAGGGGGTAGGCTACACCTTC. It codes for CASSEARQGVGYTF.

The chain employs TRBV19 and TRBJ1-4, with TRBD1 identical over 7 bases. CDR1 is LNHDA and CDR2 is SQIVND in the germline V gene (reference sequence). The CDR3 extends over 14 amino acids. Germline trimming cut 4 bases from V and 8 bases from J; bases unmatched to any gene: 7. CDR3 residues: CASSTDRMREKLFF. Written as DNA, the CDR3 is TGTGCCAGTAGTACGGACAGGATGAGGGAAAAACTGTTTTTT. The full variable domain, in which reference TRBV19 and TRBJ1-4 provide the parts outside the CDR3, is DGGITQSPKYLFRKEGQNVTLSCEQNLNHDAMYWYRQDPGQGLRLIYYSQIVNDFQKGDIAEGYSVSREKKESFPLTVTSAQKNPTAFYLCASSTDRMREKLFFGSGTQLSVL.

This clone was seen a handful of times. The chain joins TRBV14 to TRBJ1-1, with TRBD1 identical over 8 bases. The CDR3 totals 14 residues. Per the germline V gene, CDR1 is SGHDN and CDR2 is FVKESK. V dropped 4 bases and J dropped 3; count of bases not matched to a gene: 4. CDR3 nucleotide sequence: TGTGCCAGCAGCCCACAGACAGGGGACACTGAAGCTTTCTTT. This sequence encodes CASSPQTGDTEAFF.

This clone was recorded a few times. The V call is TRBV6-5, the J call TRBJ2-1, with 12 positions matching TRBD2. V was clipped by 2 bases and J by 6 bases; unmatched bases: 2. Germline V lookup: CDR1 MNHEY, CDR2 SVGAGI. This CDR3 region has 15 residues. The CDR3 region has the DNA TGTGCCAGCAGTTACCTAGCGGGAGGGGGCAATGAGCAGTTCTTC. Its translation: CASSYLAGGGNEQFF.

This chain links TRBV28 with TRBJ2-2; D perhaps matches TRBD1 (5 bases). From germline, CDR1 is MDHEN and CDR2 SYDVKM. The length of the CDR3 is 13 residues. With 3 bases removed from V and 5 bases from J, the gap between germline ends came to 7 bases. The CDR3 DNA reads as TGTGCCAGCAGTTTTCAGGGAACCGGGGAGCTGTTTTTT. Amino acids: CASSFQGTGELFF.

The rearrangement joins TRBV28 to TRBJ1-2; no reliable D call. CDR1 MDHEN and CDR2 SYDVKM come from the germline V gene. V was clipped by 5 bases and J by 4 bases, with 8 bases between them. The CDR3 consists of 12 residues. CDR3 DNA: TGTGCCAGCAGTGCCGACACCTATGGCTACACCTTC. As protein: CASSADTYGYTF.

This clone was counted between two and nine times. The CDR3 DNA reads as TGTGCCAGTAGGCCCAGGGGGATGGGTGAAAAACTGTTTTTT. Amino acids: CASRPRGMGEKLFF. This chain joins TRBV19 and TRBJ1-4; 7 bases align to TRBD1. Germline V CDR1 and CDR2: LNHDA, SQIVND (reference sequence). Trimming cost V 6 bases and J 7 bases; bases outside gene matches: 8. The CDR3 sequence is 14 residues long.

This chain links TRBV3-1 (or the pseudogene TRBV3-2) with TRBJ2-7, with 13 bases matching TRBD2. V was clipped by 6 bases and J by 3 bases; unmatched bases: 5. The CDR3 runs 15 residues. Per the germline V gene, CDR1 is LGHDT and CDR2 is YNNKEL (reference sequence). The CDR3 reads CASRHGLAGDYEQYF. The CDR3 DNA reads as TGTGCCAGCAGACACGGACTAGCGGGAGACTACGAGCAGTACTTC.

The V gene is TRBV4-3, the J gene TRBJ2-3, with D tentatively TRBD2 (5 bases). Germline values: CDR1 LGHNA, CDR2 YSLEER. V was clipped by 0 bases and J by 4 bases, with 20 bases between them. There are 18 residues in the CDR3. The CDR3 region has the DNA TGCGCCAGCAGCCAAGATCTTCGGGCCGCTAGCTCTCCAGATACGCAGTATTTT. The encoded protein is CASSQDLRAASSPDTQYF.

Here the CDR3 reads CASSVDWSGYGYTF. The CDR3 DNA is TGTGCCAGCAGCGTAGACTGGTCCGGCTATGGCTACACCTTC. The chain has TRBV9 and TRBJ1-2; D gene ambiguous. The V end was cut by 0 bases, the J end by 4 bases, with 10 bases between. CDR1 and CDR2 (germline): SGDLS, YYNGEE. The CDR3 loop spans 14 amino acids.

In this sample, this clone turned up a few times. The rearrangement uses TRBV14 and TRBJ2-3, with TRBD2 matching 7 bases. The CDR3 covers 19 residues. V dropped 2 bases and J dropped 3; count of bases not matched to a gene: 17. Per the germline V gene, CDR1 is SGHDN and CDR2 is FVKESK. CDR3 in DNA: TGTGCCAGCAGCCAATCACTCCGAGAGGGGCGGGAGAGTACAGATACGCAGTATTTT. Its translation is CASSQSLREGRESTDTQYF.

The chain joins TRBV27 to TRBJ2-5; D not resolved. The CDR3 is 12 residues long. Trimming shortened V by 6 bases and J by 0 bases, and 5 bases separated the two germline ends. The germline V gene has CDR1 MNHEY and CDR2 SMNVEV (reference sequence). The DNA for the CDR3 is TGTGCCAGCAGCTCTCACCAAGAGACCCAGTACTTC. Encoded protein: CASSSHQETQYF.

For this clone: Other DNA variants within this sample encode the same CDR3. The chain links TRBV10-3 to TRBJ1-1; 10 nucleotides line up with TRBD1. The V gene's germline CDR1 is ENHRY and CDR2 SYGVKD. The CDR3 spans 14 residues. The V gene end was trimmed by 4 bases and the J gene end by 4 bases; junction bases not matched to a gene: 3. This CDR3 is CAISGRDRGTEAFF. In DNA form, the CDR3 reads TGTGCCATCAGTGGCCGGGACAGGGGCACTGAAGCTTTCTTT.

The chain recombines TRBV9 with TRBJ2-2, with D possibly being TRBD2 (6 bases). The germline gives CDR1 SGDLS, CDR2 YYNGEE. The V gene lost 0 bases and the J gene lost 13 bases, with 22 bases spanning the gap. This CDR3 spans 16 amino acids. CDR3 region: CASSVGIPGLKQGLFF. CDR3 DNA sequence: TGTGCCAGCAGCGTAGGGATCCCGGGACTGAAGCAAGGGCTGTTTTTT.

CDR3 coding DNA: TGTGCCAGCAGCTTAGACAGTAATCAGCCCCAGCATTTT. Protein sequence: CASSLDSNQPQHF. V gene TRBV7-9 combines with J gene TRBJ1-5; no clear D gene. Germline-derived CDR1 and CDR2 are SEHNR and FQNEAQ (reference sequence). The CDR3 covers 13 residues. The V end was cut by 1 base, the J end by 4 bases, with 5 bases between.

The V and J genes are TRBV3-1 (or the pseudogene TRBV3-2) and TRBJ1-2; no firm D call. The CDR3 extends over 14 amino acids. Trimming took 0 bases from V and 5 from J, leaving 10 bases between them. Germline values: CDR1 LGHDT, CDR2 YNNKEL (reference sequence). The CDR3 region has the DNA TGTGCCAGCAGCCAAGATGTAGCGCTGTATGGCTACACCTTC. Its translation: CASSQDVALYGYTF.

Here the CDR3 reads CASSFTGGLTEAFF. The DNA of the CDR3 is TGTGCCAGCAGCTTCACAGGGGGCCTCACTGAAGCTTTCTTT. The genes are TRBV7-2 and TRBJ1-1, with 9 bases fitting TRBD1. V lost 3 bases, J lost 4 bases, and 3 bases stayed unmatched. This CDR3 spans 14 amino acids. CDR1 is SGHTA, CDR2 FQGNSA, per germline.

The chain joins TRBV19 to TRBJ1-5, with 7 bases aligning to TRBD1. Germline lookup yields CDR1 LNHDA and CDR2 SQIVND (reference sequence). V was clipped by 9 bases and J by 2 bases; unmatched bases: 7. The length of the CDR3 is 14 residues. The CDR3 DNA follows: TGTGCCAGCGAGACAGGGTACGGCAATCAGCCCCAGCATTTT. Its translation is CASETGYGNQPQHF.

This sequence joins TRBV6-5 and TRBJ2-3, with a tentative D call TRBD2 (5 bases). Trimming cost V 5 bases and J 4 bases, with 16 bases left between them. CDR1 and CDR2 (germline): MNHEY, SVGAGI. CDR3 length: 15 amino acids. The CDR3 reads CASSPSSVGADTQYF. CDR3 DNA: TGTGCCAGCAGTCCATCCAGCGTCGGGGCAGATACGCAGTATTTT.

This chain connects TRBV28 to TRBJ1-6, with TRBD1 matching over 9 bases. Trimming cost V 2 bases and J 6 bases; bases outside gene matches: 2. Germline-derived CDR1 and CDR2 are MDHEN and SYDVKM. This CDR3 has 15 amino acids. The CDR3 DNA reads TGTGCCAGCAGTTTAACGGGACAGGGTAATTCACCCCTCCACTTT. It encodes CASSLTGQGNSPLHF. Using reference TRBV28 and TRBJ1-6 for the parts outside the CDR3, the full variable domain is DVKVTQSSRYLVKRTGEKVFLECVQDMDHENMFWYRQDPGLGLRLIYFSYDVKMKEKGDIPEGYSVSREKKERFSLILESASTNQTSMYLCASSLTGQGNSPLHFGNGTRLTVT.

The chain couples TRBV5-4 to TRBJ2-7; 8 bases align to TRBD1. The germline V gene encodes CDR1 SGHNT and CDR2 YYREEE (reference sequence). With 1 base clipped from V and 2 bases from J, the junction kept 8 bases outside the gene matches. CDR3 length equals 16 residues. CDR3 residues: CASSLFGGQVTYEQYF. In DNA, the CDR3 is TGTGCCAGCAGCTTGTTTGGGGGACAGGTAACCTACGAGCAGTACTTC.